One T cell receptor beta chain is described in this entry. Every immunoSEQ plate was one replicate of a subset's evenly spread DNA. The assay was immunoSEQ multiplex PCR, and TCRdb's table has in-frame clones only and misses some. The data hold approximately 1.4 million clones, with approximately 98% observed a single time. There are 16 residues in the CDR3. Looked up from germline, CDR1 is MDHEN and CDR2 is SYDVKM. J lost 0 bases, V lost 7 bases, and 10 bases had no gene match. This sample was taken from a study of shared clonotypes between healthy human individuals. The rearrangement uses TRBV28 and TRBJ1-1, with 8 bases lining up with TRBD1. The sequence derives from a man under 40 in good health. The sequenced material came from naive CD4+ T cells sorted from blood. Indicated subset: CD45RA+ positively selected. CDR3 coding DNA: TGTGCCAGCAACCGGGACAGGAGGATCATGAACACTGAAGCTTTCTTT. This codes for CASNRDRRIMNTEAFF.